This T cell receptor beta chain was identified during a study of shared clonotypes between healthy human individuals. This clone was observed a single time. Method: immunoSEQ multiplex PCR; TCRdb's copy keeps in-frame clones and lacks some. The sample has approximately 1,500,000 clones; 98% are singletons. CDR3 length equals 14 residues. The V end was cut by 4 bases, the J end by 4 bases, with 8 bases between. CDR1 and CDR2 from the germline V gene are LNHDA and SQIVND (reference sequence). In the CD4+ fraction, cells were divided into CD45RA+ naive and CD45RA-negative memory subsets. The sequenced material came from naive CD4+ T cells sorted from blood. This sample's subset: CD45RA+ positively selected. The TCR was taken from a man aged 25 to 45 in good health. J is TRBJ2-6 and V is TRBV19; D unclear. CDR3 sequence (DNA): TGTGCCAGTAGTACGCAGTCCGGGGCCAACGTCCTGACTTTC. Translating gives CASSTQSGANVLTF.